Listed here are 32 T cell receptor beta chains from one sample, sequenced in a study of cytotoxic CD8 clonotypes in ibrutinib-treated CLL. This table comes from immunoSEQ multiplex PCR, and its TCRdb copy is limited to in-frame clones, with some not included. The sample yields approximately 190,000 clones, about four fifths seen once. The sequences come from PBMCs, collected after 12 months of ibrutinib treatment. Receptors originate from a human donor with chronic lymphocytic leukemia.

This clone turned up a few times. J is TRBJ2-2 and V is TRBV25-1, with D perhaps being TRBD1 or TRBD2 (6 bases each). V was clipped by 7 bases and J by 6 bases, with 21 bases between them. The germline gives CDR1 MGHDK, CDR2 SYGVNS. This CDR3 is 16 amino acids long. The CDR3 sequence is CASTHSQTGAAGELFF. CDR3 sequence (DNA): TGTGCCAGCACTCATTCGCAAACGGGGGCGGCCGGGGAGCTGTTTTTT.

The chain carries TRBV25-1 and TRBJ1-1; D may be TRBD1 (6 bases). V was clipped by 7 bases and J by 5 bases, with 14 bases between them. Germline CDR1 is MGHDK and CDR2 is SYGVNS. This CDR3 spans 13 amino acids. DNA of the CDR3: TGTGCCAGCAATATTGGGCAGGGGACTGAAGCTTTCTTT. This codes for CASNIGQGTEAFF.

In the case of this clone: Since a much larger clone is just one base distant, this may be a read error. The same CDR3 also results from other DNA sequences found in this sample. This chain links TRBV6-1 with TRBJ2-3, with 11 bases matching TRBD2. The junction had 2 bases not matched to a gene; V was cut back by 2 bases and J by 4 bases. Germline V gives CDR1 MNHNS, CDR2 SASEGT. The CDR3 length is 15 residues. The CDR3, as DNA: TGTGCCAGCAGTGAACTAGCGGGGGGCCCAGATACGCAGTATTTT. This encodes CASSELAGGPDTQYF.

The chain carries TRBV6-6 and TRBJ1-3; the D is unclear. The CDR3 is 12 amino acids. CDR1 is MNHNY, CDR2 SVGAGI, per germline (reference sequence). V lost 6 bases, J lost 0 bases, and 3 bases lay in between. CDR3 nucleotides: TGTGCCAGCAGGGACTCTGGAAACACCATATATTTT. It encodes CASRDSGNTIYF.

A remark on this clone: Other DNA sequences in this specimen translate into the identical CDR3. This sequence joins TRBV9 and TRBJ1-5; D is undetermined. CDR1 and CDR2 (germline): SGDLS, YYNGEE. The CDR3 sequence is 14 residues long. The ends were cut back, 0 bases at V and 0 bases at J, with 4 bases in the middle. The CDR3 DNA sequence: TGTGCCAGCAGCGTAGGAGGTAGCAATCAGCCCCAGCATTTT. Its protein is CASSVGGSNQPQHF.

The chain joins TRBV4-2 to TRBJ1-4; D may be TRBD1 (6 bases). V was shortened by 4 bases and J by 7 bases, with 16 bases between the two germline ends. The germline CDR1 and CDR2 sequences are LGHNA and YNFKEQ. The CDR3 consists of 15 residues. This CDR3 reads CASSPDGGRAEKLFF. The CDR3 DNA is TGTGCCAGCAGCCCAGACGGGGGCAGGGCTGAAAAACTGTTTTTT.

This clone was seen only once. The V call is TRBV28, the J call TRBJ2-5; D ambiguous. The CDR3 runs to 12 residues. Germline values: CDR1 MDHEN, CDR2 SYDVKM. V shed 3 bases and J shed 1 base, with 3 bases lying between them. The CDR3 reads CASSFSQETQYF. Written as DNA, the CDR3 is TGTGCCAGCAGTTTTTCCCAAGAGACCCAGTACTTC.

The chain carries TRBV19 and TRBJ2-7, with D possibly called TRBD1 or TRBD2 (5 bases each). From germline, CDR1 is LNHDA and CDR2 SQIVND (reference sequence). This CDR3 spans 15 amino acids. V dropped 3 bases and J dropped 3 bases, with 15 bases sitting between them. This CDR3 reads CASSMGDPARYEQYF. The CDR3 nucleotides are TGTGCCAGTAGTATGGGGGACCCCGCTCGCTACGAGCAGTACTTC. The whole variable domain, remainder taken from reference TRBV19 and TRBJ2-7, is DGGITQSPKYLFRKEGQNVTLSCEQNLNHDAMYWYRQDPGQGLRLIYYSQIVNDFQKGDIAEGYSVSREKKESFPLTVTSAQKNPTAFYLCASSMGDPARYEQYFGPGTRLTVT.

The chain carries TRBV6-4 and TRBJ1-4; perhaps TRBD1 as D (5 bases). This CDR3 region has 14 residues. Trimming took off 5 bases at V and 0 bases at J, with 7 bases between the two ends. Germline V gene sequence: CDR1 MRHNA, CDR2 SNTAGT. The CDR3 sequence is CASSQTATNEKLFF. The CDR3 DNA follows: TGTGCCAGCAGTCAGACAGCAACTAATGAAAAACTGTTTTTT.

The chain joins TRBV2 to TRBJ1-1; tentatively, D is TRBD1 (5 bases). Germline V gene sequence: CDR1 SNHLY, CDR2 FYNNEI. This CDR3 comprises 13 residues. The germline V and J ends were trimmed by 6 bases and 1 base, with 9 bases remaining between them. The CDR3 here is CASRGGPNTEAFF. Here the CDR3 DNA reads TGTGCCAGCAGGGGGGGTCCGAACACTGAAGCTTTCTTT.

In its sample, this clone was seen once. V usage is TRBV5-5 and J usage is TRBJ1-4, with TRBD1 identical over 10 bases. The CDR3 sequence is 15 residues long. Trimming cost V 4 bases and J 2 bases; bases outside gene matches: 2. In germline, CDR1 is SGHKS, CDR2 YYEKEE (reference sequence). CDR3 in amino acids: CASSRDRGTNEKLFF. The DNA for the CDR3 is TGTGCCAGCAGCCGGGACAGGGGCACTAATGAAAAACTGTTTTTT.

This clone was seen only a few times. This rearrangement joins TRBV27 to TRBJ2-7, with TRBD2 as a possible D gene (6 bases). The germline CDR1 and CDR2 sequences are MNHEY and SMNVEV (reference sequence). Trimming took 1 base from V and 2 from J, leaving 12 bases between them. The CDR3 has 15 amino acids. This CDR3 reads CASSLLGLQPYEQYF. CDR3 DNA sequence: TGTGCCAGCAGTTTATTGGGACTTCAACCCTACGAGCAGTACTTC.

This rearrangement joins TRBV5-1 to TRBJ2-2; no reliable D call. This CDR3 comprises 13 residues. Trimming removed 4 bases at V and 5 bases at J, with 9 bases between. Germline loops: CDR1 SGHRS, CDR2 YFSETQ. In nucleotides, the CDR3 is TGCGCCAGCAGCGGAATTATTACCGGGGAGCTGTTTTTT. It codes for CASSGIITGELFF.

This clone was seen a few times. Distinct nucleotide sequences in the sample also encode this CDR3. The chain is built from TRBV6-4 and TRBJ2-2, with unresolved D. Germline CDR1 reads MRHNA; CDR2 reads SNTAGT. CDR3 length: 13 residues. V was cut by 0 bases and J by 6 bases, with 5 bases left in between. The CDR3 DNA sequence: TGTGCCAGCAGTGACTCAAACGCCGGGGAGCTGTTTTTT. As protein: CASSDSNAGELFF.

This sequence joins TRBV5-1 and TRBJ2-1; possible D gene TRBD1, 6 bases. CDR3 length: 15 residues. In germline, CDR1 is SGHRS, CDR2 YFSETQ. The V end lost 2 bases, the J end lost 12 bases, and 21 bases lay between the germline ends. CDR3 in amino acids: CASSFRTAPQQGQFF. The DNA for the CDR3 is TGCGCCAGCAGCTTTCGGACAGCACCACAACAAGGGCAGTTCTTC.

The chain employs TRBV14 and TRBJ2-2; 7 nucleotides agree with TRBD1. Germline CDR1 is SGHDN and CDR2 is FVKESK. The CDR3 sequence is 19 residues long. The ends lost 1 base at V and 2 bases at J; junction bases unmatched: 13. The DNA of the CDR3 is TGTGCCAGCAGCCAAGTATGGGTCACAGGGGTATTAAACACCGGGGAGCTGTTTTTT. Translation gives CASSQVWVTGVLNTGELFF.

For the CDR3, the DNA is TGTGCCAGCTCACCACGGGGTGAGAGCACAGATACGCAGTATTTT. Encoded protein: CASSPRGESTDTQYF. The chain employs TRBV18 and TRBJ2-3; D is uncertain. Deletions cut 1 base from V and 0 bases from J, with 8 bases between. This CDR3 region has 15 residues. Per the germline V gene, CDR1 is KGHSH and CDR2 is LQKENI.

Ten or more counts support this clone. This CDR3 reads CASSQEGGPTDTQYF. In nucleotides, the CDR3 is TGTGCCAGCAGCCAAGAGGGGGGGCCTACAGATACGCAGTATTTT. The chain links TRBV4-2 to TRBJ2-3; tentative D call: TRBD2 (7 bases). The CDR3 spans 15 residues. Germline CDR1 and CDR2: LGHNA and YNFKEQ. V was clipped by 0 bases and J by 3 bases, with 10 bases between them.

The J gene is TRBJ2-1, the V gene TRBV7-9; 8 bases line up with TRBD1. Germline V gene sequence: CDR1 SEHNR, CDR2 FQNEAQ (reference sequence). CDR3 length: 15 amino acids. J gave up 6 bases and V 1 base, and 5 bases lay outside the gene matches. The CDR3 protein is CASSLGAGQANEQFF. The CDR3 bases are TGTGCCAGCAGCTTAGGGGCGGGACAGGCCAATGAGCAGTTCTTC.

CDR3 in amino acids: CASSASGQAKNIQYF. The DNA for the CDR3 is TGTGCCAGCAGTGCATCAGGGCAAGCCAAAAACATTCAGTACTTC. This chain uses TRBV6-5 with TRBJ2-4; the D gene is possibly TRBD1 (5 bases). Germline V gene lookup returns CDR1 MNHEY and CDR2 SVGAGI. Trimming pared 5 bases from V and 0 bases from J, leaving 11 bases between. CDR3 length: 15 residues.

V is TRBV7-8 and J is TRBJ2-7; D gene uncertain. This CDR3 spans 17 amino acids. Germline values: CDR1 SGHVS, CDR2 FQNEAQ. Trimming took off 1 base at V and 2 bases at J, with 18 bases between the two ends. The DNA for the CDR3 is TGTGCCAGCAGCTTAGATCACCTCAGGATCCTAACCTACGAGCAGTACTTC. This encodes CASSLDHLRILTYEQYF.

The chain combines TRBV7-9 with TRBJ2-7, with D perhaps TRBD2 (5 bases). CDR1 is SEHNR and CDR2 is FQNEAQ in the germline V gene (reference sequence). V lost 0 bases and J lost 7, with 13 bases in between. The CDR3 has 14 residues. CDR3 amino acids: CASSLAGGRMEQYF. The CDR3, as DNA: TGTGCCAGCAGCTTAGCAGGAGGCCGTATGGAGCAGTACTTC.

The genes are TRBV6-4 and TRBJ1-2; D is undetermined. V lost 6 bases and J 8 bases, leaving 19 bases between the germline ends. The CDR3 runs to 14 residues. Germline V gene sequence: CDR1 MRHNA, CDR2 SNTAGT. This CDR3 is CASSVTRDVGGYTF. Here the CDR3 DNA reads TGTGCCAGCAGCGTGACCCGCGATGTAGGCGGCTACACCTTC.

This clone has only one observation. This chain links TRBV6-1 with TRBJ2-3; D is uncertain. Trimming pared 1 base from V and 11 bases from J, leaving 7 bases between. The CDR3 runs 11 residues. Germline-derived CDR1 and CDR2 are MNHNS and SASEGT. The CDR3 sequence: CASSEGGQQYF. CDR3 nucleotide sequence: TGTGCCAGCAGTGAAGGCGGCCAGCAGTATTTT.

The V call is TRBV9, the J call TRBJ1-6, with D unresolved. The ends were cut back, 3 bases at V and 4 bases at J, with 5 bases in the middle. Per germline, CDR1 SGDLS and CDR2 YYNGEE. This CDR3 comprises 13 residues. This CDR3 reads CASSGRYNSPLHF. CDR3 nucleotide sequence: TGTGCCAGCAGCGGAAGGTATAATTCACCCCTCCACTTT.

The chain combines TRBV5-6 with TRBJ1-2; possible D gene TRBD1, 6 bases. The CDR3 has 13 residues. The V gene lost 2 bases and the J gene lost 6 bases, with 11 bases spanning the gap. Germline V gene lookup returns CDR1 SGHDT and CDR2 YYEEEE. The CDR3 sequence: CASSFTGINGYTF. CDR3 bases: TGTGCCAGCAGCTTTACAGGGATAAATGGCTACACCTTC.

The chain recombines TRBV27 with TRBJ2-7, with D perhaps matching TRBD2 (5 bases). The ends were cut back, 7 bases at V and 4 bases at J, with 8 bases in the middle. The CDR3 is made up of 11 amino acids. From germline, CDR1 is MNHEY and CDR2 SMNVEV (reference sequence). The CDR3 coding sequence is TGTGCCAGCACCTCGGGGTACGAGCAGTACTTC. Its protein product is CASTSGYEQYF.

The chain couples TRBV25-1 to TRBJ2-7; D may be TRBD1 or TRBD2 (5 bases each). Germline V gene data show CDR1 as MGHDK and CDR2 as SYGVNS. This CDR3 spans 18 amino acids. V lost 5 bases and J lost 0, with 23 bases in between. The CDR3 region has the DNA TGTGCCAGCAGTTCCCCTGGGACCGATACCTTCAGCTCCTACGAGCAGTACTTC. Amino acid sequence: CASSSPGTDTFSSYEQYF.

The chain recombines TRBV15 with TRBJ2-7; TRBD2 matches at 9 bases. V lost 3 bases and J lost 2; bases outside the gene matches: 20. The CDR3 covers 20 residues. CDR1 LNHNV and CDR2 YYDKDF come from the germline V gene (reference sequence). For the CDR3, the DNA is TGTGCCACCAGCAGCCGACTAGCGGCTTTTCCCAACCCGAACCCCTACGAGCAGTACTTC. This translates into CATSSRLAAFPNPNPYEQYF.

The chain joins TRBV27 to TRBJ2-7; D not certain. The germline V gene encodes CDR1 MNHEY and CDR2 SMNVEV (reference sequence). The V end lost 5 bases, the J end lost 2 bases, and 10 bases lay between the germline ends. This CDR3 region has 13 residues. The DNA of the CDR3 is TGTGCCAGCAGTCCGATCTCCACCTACGAGCAGTACTTC. Translating gives CASSPISTYEQYF.

J is TRBJ1-1 and V is TRBV7-9, with a possible D match to TRBD1 (5 bases). V was trimmed by 6 bases and J by 3 bases, leaving 11 bases between them. CDR1 is SEHNR and CDR2 is FQNEAQ in the germline V gene (reference sequence). The CDR3 runs 13 residues. The chain's CDR3 is CASRSGMDTEAFF. The CDR3 DNA reads as TGTGCCAGCAGATCAGGGATGGACACTGAAGCTTTCTTT.

V usage is TRBV19 and J usage is TRBJ2-1; D possibly matches TRBD1 or TRBD2 (6 bases each). V was pared by 6 bases and J by 1 base, with 13 bases between. CDR3 size: 15 residues. Germline CDR1 is LNHDA and CDR2 is SQIVND (reference sequence). This CDR3 is CASSRRGVSYNEQFF. CDR3 bases: TGTGCCAGTAGCCGGAGGGGGGTTTCCTACAATGAGCAGTTCTTC.